This entry describes one TCR beta chain. The data were taken from a study of T cell responses to AZD1222 COVID-19 vaccine. The CDR3 consists of 12 residues. Clones were read by immunoSEQ multiplex PCR, and TCRdb kept only the in-frame ones, dropping some. This sample has 120,000 to 150,000 clones, with around 89% found just once. The TCR sequence derives from an adult in good health. The rearrangement uses TRBV21-1 and TRBJ2-1; TRBD2 was called by the table and not checked on the DNA. TRBV21-1 is reported as a pseudogene. Sequencing was performed on peripheral blood, taken on day 0 of AZD1222 vaccination. CDR3 nucleotides: TGTGCCAGCAGCGGGGGGAAGAATGAGCAGTTCTTC. Its protein is CASSGGKNEQFF.